This TCR beta chain derives from a study of blood T cell repertoires in COVID-19. Study-wide background: Sites across the United States, Italy and Spain contributed samples from acute and convalescent COVID-19. Sources were T cells, B-cell-depleted T cells, or PBMCs; the material itself was cDNA or gDNA.

Source study methods: Amplifying reference gene primers gave estimates of nucleated cell counts. Sequencing used immunoSEQ multiplex PCR; TCRdb keeps in-frame clones, though not all of them. V and J calls and clone size are copied from that table; D and trimming were computed from the DNA. The table records more than 150,000 clones, approximately 86% of them present only once. Germline V gene sequence: CDR1 SGHDT, CDR2 YYEEEE. CDR3 size: 15 residues. V shed 5 bases and J 4 bases; nucleotides not matched to a gene: 10. The V and J genes are TRBV5-6 and TRBJ2-7; TRBD1 aligns across 9 bases. The receptor comes from a man aged 35 to 55 with active or convalescent COVID-19. The material sequenced was peripheral blood. The CDR3 region is CASSLTGTGLYEQYF. As DNA, the CDR3 is TGTGCCAGCAGTCTCACCGGGACAGGGCTTTACGAGCAGTACTTC.